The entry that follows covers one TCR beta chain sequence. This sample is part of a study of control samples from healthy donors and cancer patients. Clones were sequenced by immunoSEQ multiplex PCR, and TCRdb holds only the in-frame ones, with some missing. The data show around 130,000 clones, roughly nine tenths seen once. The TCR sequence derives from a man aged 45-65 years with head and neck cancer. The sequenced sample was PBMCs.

In DNA, the CDR3 is TGTGCCAGCAGCGTAGCAGGGACAGGGAGGCCCTATGGCTACACCTTC. This sequence encodes CASSVAGTGRPYGYTF. V and J are TRBV9 and TRBJ1-2; 9 nucleotides match TRBD1. The CDR3 covers 16 residues. V was pared by 0 bases and J by 4 bases, with 7 bases of the junction left unmatched. The germline V gene has CDR1 SGDLS and CDR2 YYNGEE.